This T cell receptor (beta chain) was retrieved from a study of blood T cell repertoires in COVID-19. The repertoire was sequenced with immunoSEQ multiplex PCR; TCRdb's copy has only in-frame clones and lacks some. This table holds 50,000 or so clones, 86% found once. V was pared by 6 bases and J by 9 bases, with 11 bases of the junction left unmatched. The CDR3 length is 15 residues. Germline CDR1 reads SGDLS; CDR2 reads YYNGEE. Sequenced sample: peripheral blood. The chain links TRBV9 to TRBJ2-1; 11 nucleotides align to TRBD2. This TCR was recovered from an elderly woman with acute or convalescent COVID-19. In DNA, the CDR3 is TGTGCCAGCAAAGCTACCTTAGCGGGAGGGGGTGAGCAGTTCTTC. It codes for CASKATLAGGGEQFF.